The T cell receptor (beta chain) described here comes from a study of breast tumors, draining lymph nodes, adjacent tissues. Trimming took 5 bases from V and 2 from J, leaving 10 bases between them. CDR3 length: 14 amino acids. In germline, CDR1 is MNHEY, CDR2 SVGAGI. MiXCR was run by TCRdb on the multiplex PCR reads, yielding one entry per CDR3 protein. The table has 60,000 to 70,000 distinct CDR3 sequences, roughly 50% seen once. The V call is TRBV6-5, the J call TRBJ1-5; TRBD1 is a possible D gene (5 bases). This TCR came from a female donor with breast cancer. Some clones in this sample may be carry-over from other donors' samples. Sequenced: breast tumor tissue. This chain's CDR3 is CASSRSGRNQPQHF. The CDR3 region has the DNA TGTGCCAGCAGTAGGTCAGGGCGCAATCAGCCCCAGCATTTT.